Listed below are T cell receptor beta chains from one sample, sequenced in a study of cytomegalovirus exposure and HLA in healthy donors. This table comes from immunoSEQ multiplex PCR, and its TCRdb copy is limited to in-frame clones, with some not included. Of roughly 190,000 clones listed, under 85% are singletons. Sequencing input: PBMCs. Receptors originate from a woman aged 45 to 65 in good health and CMV-seropositive. CDR3s include the opening cysteine and the closing phenylalanine or tryptophan. A D gene is named only where the DNA matches it firmly. Only some rows state a clone size, as once, few, many or a class for expanded clones.

>TRBD1|NA|TRBJ2-7|TRBV5-1
CASSTGQPTGEQYF
TGCGCCAGCAGCACGGGACAGCCGACGGGCGAGCAGTACTTC
>NA|NA|TRBJ2-7|TRBV15
CATSRQGIPEQYF
TGTGCCACCAGCAGACAGGGTATCCCCGAGCAGTACTTC
>NA|NA|TRBJ1-4|TRBV7-9
CASSLGGGNEKLFF
TGTGCCAGCAGCTTAGGAGGCGGGAATGAAAAACTGTTTTTT
>NA|NA|TRBJ2-3|TRBV5-4
CASSSKDYTDTQYF
TGTGCCAGCAGCTCAAAGGACTACACAGATACGCAGTATTTT
>TRBD1|NA|TRBJ1-2|TRBV2
CASRATGVNYGYTF
TGTGCCAGCAGGGCCACAGGGGTTAACTATGGCTACACCTTC
>NA|NA|TRBJ2-1|TRBV27
CASSLPGYEQFF
TGTGCCAGCAGTTTACCAGGGTATGAGCAGTTCTTC
>NA|NA|TRBJ2-7|TRBV19
CASSIRGADEQYF
TGTGCCAGTAGTATACGGGGGGCTGACGAGCAGTACTTC
>NA|NA|TRBJ1-4|TRBV18
CASSPQRDNEKLFF
TGTGCCAGCTCACCCCAGCGGGATAATGAAAAACTGTTTTTT
>NA|NA|TRBJ2-1|TRBV5-1
CASSLGLGGRLGNEQFF
TGCGCCAGCAGCTTGGGTTTGGGCGGGCGTCTGGGGAATGAGCAGTTCTTC
>TRBD1|NA|TRBJ1-3|TRBV14
CASRRTGFFGNTIYF
TGTGCCAGCAGAAGGACAGGGTTCTTTGGAAACACCATATATTTT
>TRBD1|NA|TRBJ2-6|TRBV19
CASSMGQVFSGANVLTF
TGTGCCAGTAGTATGGGACAGGTCTTCTCTGGGGCCAACGTCCTGACTTTC
>NA|NA|TRBJ2-7|TRBV6-6
CASMRVAVSYEQYF
TGTGCCAGCATGAGGGTAGCGGTCTCCTACGAGCAGTACTTC
>TRBD1|NA|TRBJ1-1|TRBV29-1
CSVGQGRPEAFF
TGCAGCGTCGGACAGGGGCGCCCTGAAGCTTTCTTT
>TRBD1|NA|TRBJ1-1|TRBV12-5
CASGMGQSWTEAFF
TGTGCTAGTGGCATGGGACAGTCGTGGACTGAAGCTTTCTTT
>TRBD1|once|TRBJ1-2|TRBV7-3
CASSSRQGFGYTF
TGTGCCAGCAGCTCCCGACAGGGCTTTGGCTACACCTTC
>TRBD1|NA|TRBJ1-1|TRBV11-3
CASSPDRGNTEAFF
TGTGCCAGCAGCCCCGACAGGGGGAACACTGAAGCTTTCTTT
>NA|NA|TRBJ2-1|TRBV5-5
CASSHRASVNNEQFF
TGTGCCAGCAGCCATCGGGCTAGCGTTAACAATGAGCAGTTCTTC